This T cell receptor (beta chain) was captured in a study of cytotoxic CD8 clonotypes in ibrutinib-treated CLL. A word on this clone: The antigen is unknown.

TCRdb's table, derived via immunoSEQ multiplex PCR, lists solely in-frame clones and lacks some. Of around 20,000 clones listed, roughly 80% are singletons. Regarding the study as a whole: Sampling time points were not equivalent between sustained-remission and progressing patients. Shared public clonotypes were rare, and on treatment they either got smaller or stayed the same.

Cryopreserved PBMCs yielded approximately 2 micrograms of genomic DNA for TCR beta libraries. The length of the CDR3 is 16 residues. Looked up from germline, CDR1 is SGHTA and CDR2 is FQGNSA. The V end was cut by 0 bases, the J end by 1 base, with 12 bases between. This sample comprised PBMCs, obtained before ibrutinib treatment. The chain couples TRBV7-2 to TRBJ1-2, with D tentatively TRBD1 (6 bases). The sequence came from a human donor with chronic lymphocytic leukemia. The CDR3 spells CASSLAPGTNNYGYTF. The DNA of the CDR3 is TGTGCCAGCAGCTTAGCCCCTGGGACAAATAACTATGGCTACACCTTC.